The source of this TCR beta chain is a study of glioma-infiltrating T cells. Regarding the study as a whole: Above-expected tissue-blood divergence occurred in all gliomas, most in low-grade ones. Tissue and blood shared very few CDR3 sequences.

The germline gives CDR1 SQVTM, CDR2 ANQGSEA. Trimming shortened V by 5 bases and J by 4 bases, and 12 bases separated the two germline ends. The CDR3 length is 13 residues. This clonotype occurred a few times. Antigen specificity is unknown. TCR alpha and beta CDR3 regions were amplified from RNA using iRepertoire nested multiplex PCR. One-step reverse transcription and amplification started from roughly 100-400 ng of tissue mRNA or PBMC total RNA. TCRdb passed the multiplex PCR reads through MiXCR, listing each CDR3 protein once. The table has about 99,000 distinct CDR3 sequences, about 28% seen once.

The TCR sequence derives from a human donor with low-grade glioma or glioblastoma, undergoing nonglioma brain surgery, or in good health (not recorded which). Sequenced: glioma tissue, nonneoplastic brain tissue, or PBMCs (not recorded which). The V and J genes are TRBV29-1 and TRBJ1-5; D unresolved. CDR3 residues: CSVRLGPNQPQHF. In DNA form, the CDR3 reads TGCAGCGTTAGGCTGGGTCCAAATCAGCCCCAGCATTTT. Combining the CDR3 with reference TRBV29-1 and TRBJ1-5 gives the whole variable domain SAVISQKPSRDICQRGTSLTIQCQVDSQVTMMFWYRQQPGQSLTLIATANQGSEATYESGFVIDKFPISRPNLTFSTLTVSNMSPEDSSIYLCSVRLGPNQPQHFGDGTRLSIL.